Sequencing of this TCR beta chain was carried out in a study of vaccination and CD4 T cells after COVID-19. About the research overall: Overlapping SARS-CoV-2, HCoV-NL63, HCoV-OC43 and HCoV-229E spike peptides were used to stimulate cells. Researchers treated control cultures with a CEFX pool, an HIV-1 Nef pool, or no peptide.

Treatment denoted: approximately 11-day PBMC culture with coronavirus spike peptide pools or control peptides (ViraFEST assay). Once peptide pools had expanded antigen-specific T cells, ViraFEST sequenced TCRs. PCR tests turned positive between March and December 2020, before US Alpha, Beta and Delta variants. This clonotype was seen a few times. Its antigen is unidentified. Cultured CD4+ T cell DNA underwent sequencing with the Oncomine TCR Beta short-read assay. A single record per CDR3 protein comes from TCRdb applying MiXCR to the PCR reads. The sample records more than 9,500 distinct CDR3 sequences, roughly 50% being singletons. Germline V gene data show CDR1 as DFQATT and CDR2 as SNEGSKA (reference sequence). V was cut by 0 bases and J by 1 base, with 9 bases left in between. The CDR3 length is 14 residues.

The rearrangement links TRBV20-1 to TRBJ1-1; D uncertain. Sample: CD4+ T cells from blood, cultured in vitro. This TCR was sampled from a human donor who had recovered from COVID-19. CDR3 protein: CSARDLQANTEAFF. Here the CDR3 DNA reads TGCAGTGCTAGAGATCTGCAGGCGAACACTGAAGCTTTCTTT.